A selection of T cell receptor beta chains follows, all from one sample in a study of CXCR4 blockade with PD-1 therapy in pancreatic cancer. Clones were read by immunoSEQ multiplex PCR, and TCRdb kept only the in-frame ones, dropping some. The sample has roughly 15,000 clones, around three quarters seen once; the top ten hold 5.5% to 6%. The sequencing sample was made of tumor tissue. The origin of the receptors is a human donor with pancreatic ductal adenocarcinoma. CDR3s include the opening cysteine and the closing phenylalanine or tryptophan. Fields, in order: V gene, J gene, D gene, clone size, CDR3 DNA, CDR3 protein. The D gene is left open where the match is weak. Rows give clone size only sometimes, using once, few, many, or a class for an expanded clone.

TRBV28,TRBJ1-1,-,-,TGTGCCACTCTGTTGGGGGGGAAAGGGTGGACTGAAGCTTTCTTT,CATLLGGKGWTEAFF
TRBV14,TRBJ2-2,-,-,TGTGCCAGCAGCCAAGAAAACACCGGGGAGCTGTTTTTT,CASSQENTGELFF
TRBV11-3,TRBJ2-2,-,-,TGTGCCAGCAGCTCCCTTGGACAGAGCACCGGGGAGCTGTTTTTT,CASSSLGQSTGELFF
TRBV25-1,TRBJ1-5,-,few,TGTGCCAGCAGTGAAGAAGGTCGGCACCTTAGCAATCAGCCCCAGCATTTT,CASSEEGRHLSNQPQHF
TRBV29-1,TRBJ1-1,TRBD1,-,TGCAGCGCCGCTACAGGGGGGGATACTGAAGCTTTCTTT,CSAATGGDTEAFF
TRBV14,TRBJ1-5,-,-,TGTGCCAGCAGCCCGGGGACGGACCAGCCCCAGCATTTT,CASSPGTDQPQHF
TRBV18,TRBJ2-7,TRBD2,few,TGTGCCAGCTCAGCTCCGGGACTAGACTACGAGCAGTACTTC,CASSAPGLDYEQYF
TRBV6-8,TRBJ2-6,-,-,TGTGCCAGCAGTTACTCGCGGTCTGGGGCCAACGTCCTGACTTTC,CASSYSRSGANVLTF
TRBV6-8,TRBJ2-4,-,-,TGTGCCAGCAGTGGGGACCGAGCCAAAAACATTCAGTACTTC,CASSGDRAKNIQYF
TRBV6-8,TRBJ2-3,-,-,TGTGCCAGCAGCCTGTTTGGAGGCTGGGCTCTTAGCACAGATACGCAGTATTTT,CASSLFGGWALSTDTQYF
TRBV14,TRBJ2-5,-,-,TGTGCCAGCAGCCAAGATTTGACTTACAGGCAAAAGACCCAGTACTTC,CASSQDLTYRQKTQYF
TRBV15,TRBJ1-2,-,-,TGTGCCACCAGCAGAGCGGGACTTAACTATGGCTACACCTTC,CATSRAGLNYGYTF
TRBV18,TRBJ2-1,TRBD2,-,TGTGCCAGCTCACTTTCCTTAGGAGTAGCGGGAGGTGATGAGCAGTTCTTC,CASSLSLGVAGGDEQFF
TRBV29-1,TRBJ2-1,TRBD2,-,TGCAGCGTTCCTGCTAGCGGAAGACTCAGTGAGCAGTTCTTC,CSVPASGRLSEQFF
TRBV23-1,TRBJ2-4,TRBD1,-,TGCGCCAGCAGAAGGACAGGTCTTCTAGCCAAAAACATTCAGTACTTC,CASRRTGLLAKNIQYF
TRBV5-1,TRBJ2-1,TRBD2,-,TGCGCCAGCAGCTTTAGCGGGACCTCCTACAATGAGCAGTTCTTC,CASSFSGTSYNEQFF
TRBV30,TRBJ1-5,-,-,TGTGCCTGGAGTGGTGGGAATCAGCCCCAGCATTTT,CAWSGGNQPQHF
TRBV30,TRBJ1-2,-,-,TGTGCCTGGAATATCCTGCTGGATGGCTACACCTTC,CAWNILLDGYTF
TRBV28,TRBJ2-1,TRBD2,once,TGTGCCAGCATTGTAGCGGGGGGCTCCTACAATGAGCAGTTCTTC,CASIVAGGSYNEQFF
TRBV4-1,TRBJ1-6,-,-,TGCGCCAGCAGCCAAGAGCAGCCCACGTTGGGTTCACCCCTCCACTTT,CASSQEQPTLGSPLHF
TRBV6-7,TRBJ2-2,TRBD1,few,TGTGCCAGCAGATGGACAGGGAGGAACACCGGGGAGCTGTTTTTT,CASRWTGRNTGELFF
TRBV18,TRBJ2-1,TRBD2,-,TGTGCCAGCTCACGGATCACTAGCGGGAGCTCCTACAATGAGCAGTTCTTC,CASSRITSGSSYNEQFF
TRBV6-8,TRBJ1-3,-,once,TGTGCCACCTCACCATCGGACCCTGGAAACACCATATATTTT,CATSPSDPGNTIYF
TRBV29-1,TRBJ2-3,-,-,TGCAGCGTTGAAAGGTCCCGGGATACGCAGTATTTT,CSVERSRDTQYF
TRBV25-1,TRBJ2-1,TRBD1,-,TGTGCCAGCAGTGAATTTCGGACAGGGAAGGGCAATGAGCAGTTCTTC,CASSEFRTGKGNEQFF
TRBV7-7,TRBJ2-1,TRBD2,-,TGTGCTAGCAGCTTGCGGGAGGGCCACTACAATGAGCAGTTCTTC,CASSLREGHYNEQFF